These 32 T cell receptor beta chains came from one sample sequenced in a study of T cells in localized non-small cell lung cancer. Clones were sequenced by immunoSEQ multiplex PCR, and TCRdb holds only the in-frame ones, with some missing. Of 15,000 to 20,000 clones in the sample, 70% to 90% were seen once. The material sequenced was peripheral blood, taken before any cancer treatment. Receptors originate from a male donor aged 60 or over with stage I lung adenocarcinoma.

The chain is built from TRBV5-4 and TRBJ1-1; D not resolved. The CDR3 spans 13 residues. Looked up from germline, CDR1 is SGHNT and CDR2 is YYREEE (reference sequence). The V end was cut by 0 bases, the J end by 2 bases, with 5 bases between. CDR3 sequence: CASSLESNTEAFF. The DNA of the CDR3 is TGTGCCAGCAGCTTGGAATCCAACACTGAAGCTTTCTTT.

CDR3 region: CSVSGQGPYYEQYF. CDR3 in DNA: TGCAGCGTATCGGGACAGGGGCCTTACTACGAGCAGTACTTC. This chain joins TRBV29-1 and TRBJ2-7; 10 bases fit TRBD1. CDR1 and CDR2 from the germline V gene are SQVTM and ANQGSEA. The CDR3 runs 14 residues. The ends lost 6 bases at V and 3 bases at J; junction bases unmatched: 8.

The chain links TRBV7-2 to TRBJ2-3; 7 bases match TRBD2. The trim removed 2 bases at V and 0 bases at J, leaving 8 bases unmatched. This CDR3 is 17 amino acids long. CDR1 SGHTA and CDR2 FQGNSA come from the germline V gene. CDR3 loop: CASSLQGGRGSTDTQYF. For the CDR3, the DNA is TGTGCCAGCAGCTTACAAGGCGGGCGGGGGAGCACAGATACGCAGTATTTT. The variable domain in full, completed from reference TRBV7-2 and TRBJ2-3, reads GAGVSQSPSNKVTEKGKDVELRCDPISGHTALYWYRQSLGQGLEFLIYFQGNSAPDKSGLPSDRFSAERTGGSVSTLTIQRTQQEDSAVYLCASSLQGGRGSTDTQYFGPGTRLTVL.

This chain uses TRBV7-8 with TRBJ2-2; 8 positions agree with TRBD1. Germline CDR1 and CDR2: SGHVS and FQNEAQ. The CDR3 is 16 residues long. The V and J ends lost 5 bases and 5 bases, in that order; junction bases with no gene match: 10. The CDR3 region has the DNA TGTGCCAGCAGCACCGGACAGGGAAGGGAGACCGGGGAGCTGTTTTTT. It is translated as CASSTGQGRETGELFF.

V is TRBV2 and J is TRBJ1-1; D is possibly TRBD1 (5 bases). Between the trimmed V and J ends, which lost 3 bases and 4 bases, there was a span of 12 bases. Germline V gives CDR1 SNHLY, CDR2 FYNNEI. CDR3 size: 14 residues. The CDR3 DNA sequence: TGTGCCAGCAGTGACAGGGAAATGGGCACTGAAGCTTTCTTT. It specifies CASSDREMGTEAFF.

The chain couples TRBV7-8 to TRBJ2-2; D unresolved. Trimming shortened V by 5 bases and J by 5 bases, and 9 bases separated the two germline ends. This CDR3 has 13 amino acids. The germline V gene has CDR1 SGHVS and CDR2 FQNEAQ. The CDR3 protein is CASSKPSTGELFF. CDR3 bases: TGTGCCAGCAGCAAACCCTCGACCGGGGAGCTGTTTTTT. The full variable domain, completed using reference TRBV7-8 and TRBJ2-2, is GAGVSQSPRYKVAKRGQDVALRCDPISGHVSLFWYQQALGQGPEFLTYFQNEAQLDKSGLPSDRFFAERPEGSVSTLKIQRTQQEDSAVYLCASSKPSTGELFFGEGSRLTVL.

V is TRBV4-2 and J is TRBJ2-7, with 7 bases lining up with TRBD1. Germline loops: CDR1 LGHNA, CDR2 YNFKEQ. Unmatched junction bases numbered 6, after V lost 3 bases and J lost 1 base. The CDR3 spans 15 residues. CDR3 coding DNA: TGTGCCAGCAGCCACGGACAGGCGACGTCCTACGAGCAGTACTTC. It specifies CASSHGQATSYEQYF.

The gene calls are TRBV28 and TRBJ1-3, with 7 bases fitting TRBD1. This CDR3 has 16 residues. V shed 5 bases and J 0 bases; nucleotides not matched to a gene: 7. Per the germline V gene, CDR1 is MDHEN and CDR2 is SYDVKM. The CDR3 spells CASSPGDSSSGNTIYF. In DNA, the CDR3 is TGTGCCAGCAGTCCCGGGGACAGTTCCTCTGGAAACACCATATATTTT.

The V call is TRBV10-3, the J call TRBJ1-5; D is uncertain. This CDR3 has 14 amino acids. Trimming removed 10 bases from V and 3 bases from J, with 16 bases in between. Germline CDR1 ENHRY, CDR2 SYGVKD. The CDR3: CATDPSTSNQPQHF. CDR3 nucleotide sequence: TGTGCCACGGATCCCTCAACATCCAATCAGCCCCAGCATTTT.

The chain recombines TRBV7-2 with TRBJ1-4, with D unclear. The V gene's germline CDR1 is SGHTA and CDR2 FQGNSA. This CDR3 comprises 16 residues. Trimming left V 1 base short and J 13 bases short, with 22 bases between. The CDR3 protein is CASSLEAGRTTGRLFF. In nucleotides, the CDR3 is TGTGCCAGCAGCTTAGAGGCGGGTCGGACCACTGGGCGACTGTTTTTT.

V gene TRBV19 combines with J gene TRBJ1-1, with 10 nucleotides matching TRBD1. The CDR3 length is 16 residues. With V trimmed by 1 base and J by 4 bases, 6 bases remained unmatched. Per the germline V gene, CDR1 is LNHDA and CDR2 is SQIVND (reference sequence). The DNA for the CDR3 is TGTGCCAGTAGTATAGGTGCCGGGACAGGGGTCACTGAAGCTTTCTTT. It translates to CASSIGAGTGVTEAFF.

In DNA, the CDR3 is TGTGCCAGCACCTCGATTGGACCCCAAGGCTCCTATAATTCACCCCTCCACTTT. This gives the protein CASTSIGPQGSYNSPLHF. The chain employs TRBV7-9 and TRBJ1-6; no reliable D call. Trimming stripped 7 bases from V and 0 bases from J, with 19 bases between. CDR1 and CDR2 (germline): SEHNR, FQNEAQ (reference sequence). This CDR3 region has 18 residues. Filled out from reference TRBV7-9 and TRBJ1-6, the complete variable domain reads DTGVSQNPRHKITKRGQNVTFRCDPISEHNRLYWYRQTLGQGPEFLTYFQNEAQLEKSRLLSDRFSAERPKGSFSTLEIQRTEQGDSAMYLCASTSIGPQGSYNSPLHFGNGTRLTVT.

V usage is TRBV9 and J usage is TRBJ1-3, with 7 bases identical to TRBD1. Germline V CDR1 and CDR2: SGDLS, YYNGEE. The CDR3 runs 19 residues. V lost 4 bases to trimming and J lost 0 bases; unmatched junction nucleotides: 16. The DNA of the CDR3 is TGTGCCAGCAGCCCGTTGAGGGGGCGTCCGGGGTTCTCTGGAAACACCATATATTTT. This gives the protein CASSPLRGRPGFSGNTIYF.

This clone came up once. The chain employs TRBV11-2 and TRBJ2-3; D is possibly TRBD2 (5 bases). V was cut by 2 bases and J by 6 bases, with 9 bases left in between. Looked up from germline, CDR1 is SGHAT and CDR2 is FQNNGV. CDR3 length equals 13 residues. The CDR3 sequence: CASSLPGSDTQYF. The CDR3, as DNA: TGTGCCAGCAGCTTACCGGGGAGTGATACGCAGTATTTT.

The V call is TRBV7-9, the J call TRBJ2-7, with TRBD1 matching 7 bases. Germline lookup yields CDR1 SEHNR and CDR2 FQNEAQ (reference sequence). The CDR3 contains 13 residues. V dropped 8 bases and J dropped 0; count of bases not matched to a gene: 4. Here the CDR3 DNA reads TGTGCCAGCTCATCAGGGGGCTCCTACGAGCAGTACTTC. Its translation is CASSSGGSYEQYF.

This chain links TRBV9 with TRBJ1-1; a weak D match, TRBD1 (6 bases). The germline V gene encodes CDR1 SGDLS and CDR2 YYNGEE. CDR3 length: 14 residues. V gave up 4 bases and J gave up 4 bases, with 14 bases separating them. The CDR3 nucleotides read TGTGCCAGCAGCATCCTACAGGGCGGCACTGAAGCTTTCTTT. Encoded protein: CASSILQGGTEAFF. The whole variable domain, remainder taken from reference TRBV9 and TRBJ1-1, is DSGVTQTPKHLITATGQRVTLRCSPRSGDLSVYWYQQSLDQGLQFLIQYYNGEERAKGNILERFSAQQFPDLHSELNLSSLELGDSALYFCASSILQGGTEAFFGQGTRLTVV.

CDR3 amino acids: CASSIQGQPQHF. The CDR3 bases are TGTGCCAGCAGTATACAGGGACAGCCCCAGCATTTT. The chain uses TRBV28 and TRBJ1-5, with D possibly TRBD1 on 6 matching bases. Per germline, CDR1 MDHEN and CDR2 SYDVKM. With 5 bases removed from V and 7 bases from J, the gap between germline ends came to 9 bases. The CDR3 extends over 12 amino acids.

The rearrangement joins TRBV5-6 to TRBJ1-2, with 12 nucleotides matching TRBD1. The trim removed 4 bases at V and 4 bases at J, leaving 2 bases unmatched. CDR1 and CDR2 from the germline V gene are SGHDT and YYEEEE. This CDR3 has 14 amino acids. CDR3 nucleotide sequence: TGTGCCAGCAGCCGGGGACAGGGGGCCTATGGCTACACCTTC. It codes for CASSRGQGAYGYTF.

This chain uses TRBV5-5 with TRBJ2-2, with D unclear. The ends were cut back, 2 bases at V and 4 bases at J, with 9 bases in the middle. The V gene's germline CDR1 is SGHKS and CDR2 YYEKEE (reference sequence). There are 14 residues in the CDR3. In DNA form, the CDR3 reads TGTGCCAGCAGCTTTCAGGCAGGCACCGGGGAGCTGTTTTTT. Encoded protein: CASSFQAGTGELFF.

The rearrangement joins TRBV5-6 to TRBJ2-1, with D uncertain. Trimming removed 5 bases from V and 2 bases from J, with 8 bases in between. CDR1 and CDR2 (germline): SGHDT, YYEEEE. This CDR3 is built from 13 residues. The CDR3 protein is CASSRRTYNEQFF. CDR3 bases: TGTGCCAGCAGTAGGCGTACCTACAATGAGCAGTTCTTC.

The chain links TRBV10-3 to TRBJ1-3; D is ambiguous. The CDR3 covers 13 residues. Germline loops: CDR1 ENHRY, CDR2 SYGVKD. Trimming took 6 bases from V and 0 from J, leaving 6 bases between them. The CDR3 loop is CAIRPPSGNTIYF. The CDR3 nucleotides are TGTGCCATCAGGCCTCCCTCTGGAAACACCATATATTTT.

This sequence joins TRBV4-2 and TRBJ2-7; D gene unclear. This CDR3 contains 13 residues. Between the trimmed V and J ends, which lost 1 base and 2 bases, there was a span of 6 bases. Germline assignment: CDR1 LGHNA and CDR2 YNFKEQ. CDR3 DNA sequence: TGTGCCAGCAGCCAAGCAATTACCTACGAGCAGTACTTC. Amino acid sequence: CASSQAITYEQYF.

The chain carries TRBV9 and TRBJ2-2; D is uncertain. Germline V CDR1 and CDR2: SGDLS, YYNGEE. V lost 0 bases, J lost 7 bases, and 13 bases lay in between. This CDR3 region has 15 residues. CDR3 DNA sequence: TGTGCCAGCAGCGTAGCACCCGCCGGCAGCGGGGAGCTGTTTTTT. It yields the protein CASSVAPAGSGELFF.

The rearrangement uses TRBV7-3 and TRBJ2-5, with unresolved D. This CDR3 comprises 13 residues. V lost 5 bases, J lost 5 bases, and 12 bases lay in between. The V gene's germline CDR1 is SGHTA and CDR2 FQGTGA. The CDR3 DNA reads as TGTGCCAGCAGCCCGGCTAGATCCGAGACCCAGTACTTC. This sequence encodes CASSPARSETQYF.

This chain uses TRBV4-3 with TRBJ2-5; TRBD2 matches 11 bases. CDR3 length: 16 amino acids. Germline V gene lookup returns CDR1 LGHNA and CDR2 YSLEER. V lost 0 bases to trimming and J lost 9 bases; unmatched junction nucleotides: 9. The CDR3 sequence: CASSQDVLLAGGAQYF. For the CDR3, the DNA is TGCGCCAGCAGCCAAGATGTCCTCTTAGCGGGGGGGGCCCAGTACTTC.

The CDR3 loop reads CASSRDSSGETQYF. The DNA for the CDR3 is TGCGCCAGCAGCCGAGACAGTTCCGGGGAGACCCAGTACTTC. The chain has TRBV5-1 and TRBJ2-5; D may be TRBD1 (5 bases). This CDR3 has 14 amino acids. Germline CDR1 reads SGHRS; CDR2 reads YFSETQ. Trimming left V 4 bases short and J 5 bases short, with 15 bases between.

The rearrangement joins TRBV4-3 to TRBJ2-1, with 9 positions matching TRBD1. J gave up 8 bases and V 0 bases, and 17 bases lay outside the gene matches. This CDR3 region has 19 residues. Germline lookup yields CDR1 LGHNA and CDR2 YSLEER. CDR3 in DNA: TGCGCCAGCAGCCAAGAAGGGACAGGGAGATATGGATCTCGGGATGAGCAGTTCTTC. Encoded protein: CASSQEGTGRYGSRDEQFF.

The chain combines TRBV6-6 with TRBJ2-1; TRBD1 aligns across 7 bases. J gave up 6 bases and V 4 bases, and 6 bases lay outside the gene matches. Germline loops: CDR1 MNHNY, CDR2 SVGAGI (reference sequence). This CDR3 has 14 amino acids. This CDR3 is CASSSPGGRNEQFF. For the CDR3, the DNA is TGTGCCAGCAGTTCCCCAGGGGGACGCAATGAGCAGTTCTTC.

CDR3: CASSIGGFNEQFF. In DNA, the CDR3 is TGTGCCAGTAGTATCGGGGGCTTCAATGAGCAGTTCTTC. This rearrangement joins TRBV19 to TRBJ2-1; the D gene could be TRBD1 or TRBD2 (6 bases each). The CDR3 length is 13 residues. Trimming stripped 3 bases from V and 6 bases from J, with 9 bases between. CDR1 is LNHDA and CDR2 is SQIVND in the germline V gene (reference sequence).

The CDR3 DNA follows: TGTGCCAGCAGGATGGGATCTAGCGGGAGTAATGAGCAGTTCTTC. Encoded protein: CASRMGSSGSNEQFF. The chain carries TRBV28 and TRBJ2-1, with TRBD2 identical over 10 bases. Germline loops: CDR1 MDHEN, CDR2 SYDVKM. This CDR3 is built from 15 residues. Trimming removed 6 bases from V and 7 bases from J; junction bases left unmatched: 9. The full variable domain, its missing parts supplied by reference TRBV28 and TRBJ2-1, is DVKVTQSSRYLVKRTGEKVFLECVQDMDHENMFWYRQDPGLGLRLIYFSYDVKMKEKGDIPEGYSVSREKKERFSLILESASTNQTSMYLCASRMGSSGSNEQFFGPGTRLTVL.

The rearrangement uses TRBV5-6 and TRBJ1-1; D gene uncertain. The CDR3 length is 13 residues. Trimming cost V 1 base and J 3 bases, with 7 bases left between them. Germline CDR1 reads SGHDT; CDR2 reads YYEEEE. In DNA, the CDR3 is TGTGCCAGCAGCTTGACTGACGACACTGAAGCTTTCTTT. Amino acid sequence: CASSLTDDTEAFF. Full variable domain (rest looked up from reference TRBV5-6 and TRBJ1-1): DAGVTQSPTHLIKTRGQQVTLRCSPKSGHDTVSWYQQALGQGPQFIFQYYEEEERQRGNFPDRFSGHQFPNYSSELNVNALLLGDSALYLCASSLTDDTEAFFGQGTRLTVV.

V is TRBV19 and J is TRBJ2-6; D is possibly TRBD1 or TRBD2 (6 bases each). V was clipped by 5 bases and J by 0 bases, with 14 bases between them. Looked up from germline, CDR1 is LNHDA and CDR2 is SQIVND (reference sequence). This CDR3 contains 17 residues. The CDR3 loop is CASSPAGHLSGANVLTF. In DNA, the CDR3 is TGTGCCAGTAGTCCGGCGGGACACCTCTCTGGGGCCAACGTCCTGACTTTC.